The sequence of this T cell receptor (beta chain) was determined in a study of blood T cell repertoires in COVID-19. Germline CDR1 KGHDR, CDR2 SFDVKD. Unmatched junction bases numbered 3, after V lost 2 bases and J lost 9 bases. This CDR3 is 13 amino acids long. The method was immunoSEQ multiplex PCR; TCRdb's version includes in-frame clones alone and lacks a portion of them. The sample shows some 120,000 clones, around nine tenths of them seen only once. The sample was peripheral blood. The sequence was collected from a human donor in a cohort sampled during active COVID-19. This chain uses TRBV24-1 with TRBJ2-1; 7 bases align to TRBD2. Written as DNA, the CDR3 is TGTGCCACCAGTGATTGGCTAGCGGCTGAGCAGTTCTTC. This codes for CATSDWLAAEQFF.